This TCR beta chain emerged from a study of shared clonotypes between healthy human individuals. Findings and caveats of the study: The rarefaction results pointed to incomplete sorted-subset sequencing despite large depth.

This table comes from immunoSEQ multiplex PCR, and its TCRdb copy is limited to in-frame clones, with some not included. Among about 2.1 million clones, about 93% were seen once, and the ten largest hold around 1.8%. CD45RO-negative CD8 cells positively selected for CCR7 made up the naive population, which excluded terminally differentiated effector memory CD45RA+ cells. With regard to this clone: Its antigen remains unidentified.

Germline assignment: CDR1 LNHDA and CDR2 SQIVND (reference sequence). The CDR3 runs to 12 residues. Trimming took 10 bases from V and 8 from J, leaving 17 bases between them. This receptor was taken from a man aged 18 to 30 in good health. Some clones in this sample may be carry-over from other donors' samples. The sequenced sample consisted of naive CD8+ T cells from PBMCs. The V and J genes are TRBV19 and TRBJ1-2; possibly TRBD1 for D (6 bases). The CDR3 is CATFRQAWGYTF. CDR3 nucleotide sequence: TGTGCCACTTTCAGACAGGCCTGGGGCTACACCTTC. The variable domain in full, with the rest retrieved from reference TRBV19 and TRBJ1-2, is DGGITQSPKYLFRKEGQNVTLSCEQNLNHDAMYWYRQDPGQGLRLIYYSQIVNDFQKGDIAEGYSVSREKKESFPLTVTSAQKNPTAFYLCATFRQAWGYTFGSGTRLTVV.